This T cell receptor (beta chain) was identified during a study of CD8 T cells in ankylosing spondylitis. Study results and limitations: What appeared characteristic of ankylosing spondylitis blood was a TCR beta motif of eight or nine highly homologous variants.

Germline assignment: CDR1 MNHEY and CDR2 SVGEGT. Trimming stripped 2 bases from V and 0 bases from J, with 13 bases between. The CDR3 has 16 residues. Using its own MiXCR run on the 5' RACE reads, TCRdb lists one record per CDR3 protein. The sample has around 130,000 distinct CDR3 sequences, roughly an eighth seen once; the top ten hold approximately 3.1%. This clonotype was found many times. Its antigen remains unidentified. Sequenced input: blood, either unsorted or a sorted T cell fraction (not recorded which). The TCR sequence derives from a female donor with ankylosing spondylitis or in good health (not recorded which). The chain uses TRBV6-2 or TRBV6-3 and TRBJ2-5; maybe TRBD2 (6 bases). Written as DNA, the CDR3 is TGTGCCAGCAGTTACCCCTGGGCGGGGAACCAAGAGACCCAGTACTTC. Protein sequence: CASSYPWAGNQETQYF.